The table lists the clone carrying this T cell receptor (beta chain) with a count of one. No antigen is known for it. A 1 in 200,000 to 1 in 1 million T cell depth was the sequencing target. TCRdb's table, derived via immunoSEQ multiplex PCR, lists solely in-frame clones and lacks some. The sample comprises about 130,000 clones, around 85% of which are singletons, and about 2.1% rests with the top ten. The data were taken from a study of cytotoxic CD8 clonotypes in ibrutinib-treated CLL. General observations from the study: Researchers report that baseline clonality outpaced age-matched healthy donors and tracked circulating CD8+ T-cell counts.

This CDR3 spans 15 amino acids. V lost 0 bases and J lost 8, with 16 bases in between. The V gene's germline CDR1 is SGHVS and CDR2 FQNEAQ. This TCR was sampled from a human donor with chronic lymphocytic leukemia. This sample comprised PBMCs, obtained after 24 months of ibrutinib treatment. The rearrangement uses TRBV7-8 and TRBJ1-2; D uncertain. The CDR3 reads CASSLARIPVLGYTF. CDR3 bases: TGTGCCAGCAGCTTAGCTCGGATACCTGTTTTGGGCTACACCTTC.